The 28 T cell receptor beta chains presented below share a single source sample, sequenced in a study of blood T cell repertoires in COVID-19 (dated by TCRdb to 2018 to 2021). Library preparation used the immunoSEQ multiplex PCR assay. Held by TCRdb, this immuneACCESS table contains in-frame sequences only and omits some clones. Under half of the omission traces to an unresolved V gene where checked; the cause of the rest is unknown. Within this sample are roughly 340,000 clones, with over 80% of them counted one time only. The ten most abundant clones make up 6% to 7% of the sample. Input material: peripheral blood. The source is a woman aged 45 to 65 with COVID-19, enrolled during active disease.

The V and J genes are TRBV5-1 and TRBJ2-2; 14 bases align to TRBD2. Trimming removed 5 bases from V and 1 base from J; junction bases left unmatched: 4. The CDR3 contains 17 residues. CDR1 and CDR2 from the germline V gene are SGHRS and YFSETQ. CDR3 coding DNA: TGCGCCAGCAGGGCTGGGACTAGCGGGAGGAACACCGGGGAGCTGTTTTTT. The encoded protein is CASRAGTSGRNTGELFF. The entire variable domain, with the rest obtained from reference TRBV5-1 and TRBJ2-2, is as follows: KAGVTQTPRYLIKTRGQQVTLSCSPISGHRSVSWYQQTPGQGLQFLFEYFSETQRNKGNFPGRFSGRQFSNSRSEMNVSTLELGDSALYLCASRAGTSGRNTGELFFGEGSRLTVL.

This clone was counted ten times or more. V gene TRBV9 combines with J gene TRBJ2-7; D might be TRBD2 (5 bases). Germline V lookup: CDR1 SGDLS, CDR2 YYNGEE. The CDR3 totals 15 residues. V lost 2 bases, J lost 2 bases, and 14 bases lay in between. The CDR3 sequence: CASSVGGSTPYEQYF. DNA for the CDR3: TGTGCCAGCAGCGTGGGCGGGTCAACTCCCTACGAGCAGTACTTC.

CDR3 bases: TGTGCCAGCTCTCGCGAGAGGAGGAACACCGGGGAGCTGTTTTTT. Encoded protein: CASSRERRNTGELFF. The chain recombines TRBV18 with TRBJ2-2; D is unresolved. With 6 bases removed from V and 1 base from J, the gap between germline ends came to 12 bases. CDR3 length: 15 amino acids. The germline CDR1 and CDR2 sequences are KGHSH and LQKENI. Complete variable domain (other parts from reference TRBV18 and TRBJ2-2): NAGVMQNPRHLVRRRGQEARLRCSPMKGHSHVYWYRQLPEEGLKFMVYLQKENIIDESGMPKERFSAEFPKEGPSILRIQQVVRGDSAAYFCASSRERRNTGELFFGEGSRLTVL.

The chain carries TRBV3-1 (or the pseudogene TRBV3-2) and TRBJ2-7; a weak D match, TRBD1 (5 bases). CDR1 and CDR2 from the germline V gene are LGHDT and YNNKEL (reference sequence). CDR3 length: 14 residues. V was shortened by 0 bases and J by 5 bases, with 11 bases between the two germline ends. This chain's CDR3 is CASSQDLWGDEQYF. For the CDR3, the DNA is TGTGCCAGCAGCCAAGATCTGTGGGGCGACGAGCAGTACTTC.

The CDR3 reads CASSHLSGLGTGVNEQFF. CDR3 nucleotide sequence: TGTGCCAGCAGCCATCTTTCGGGTTTGGGGACAGGGGTCAATGAGCAGTTCTTC. This sequence joins TRBV14 and TRBJ2-1; TRBD1 agrees at 10 bases. Trimming took 3 bases from V and 6 from J; bases not matched to a gene: 14. Germline V lookup: CDR1 SGHDN, CDR2 FVKESK. The CDR3 sequence is 18 residues long.

This rearrangement joins TRBV6-2 or TRBV6-3 to TRBJ2-1; D perhaps matches TRBD2 (6 bases). Germline loops: CDR1 MNHEY, CDR2 SVGEGT. This CDR3 has 12 residues. Trimming left V 0 bases short and J 12 bases short, with 9 bases between. CDR3 region: CASSYSISGQFF. The DNA of the CDR3 is TGTGCCAGCAGTTACTCCATTAGCGGGCAGTTCTTC.

The chain has TRBV19 and TRBJ2-5, with 7 bases aligning to TRBD1. Germline assignment: CDR1 LNHDA and CDR2 SQIVND (reference sequence). CDR3 length: 14 amino acids. Losses at the gene ends were 4 bases for V and 3 bases for J; bases not matched to a gene: 5. CDR3 residues: CASSRQGVKETQYF. The DNA for the CDR3 is TGTGCCAGTAGTAGACAGGGTGTAAAAGAGACCCAGTACTTC.

The chain is built from TRBV5-4 and TRBJ1-1, with TRBD1 as a possible D gene (6 bases). This CDR3 comprises 17 residues. Between the trimmed V and J ends, which lost 1 base and 1 base, there was a span of 17 bases. CDR1 SGHNT and CDR2 YYREEE come from the germline V gene (reference sequence). Here the CDR3 DNA reads TGTGCCAGCAGCTTGCCTGAGACCGGGACAACGAACACTGAAGCTTTCTTT. Translated, it gives CASSLPETGTTNTEAFF.

The chain recombines TRBV5-1 with TRBJ2-3; 7 nucleotides agree with TRBD2. Losses at the gene ends were 4 bases for V and 0 bases for J; bases not matched to a gene: 5. CDR1 and CDR2 (germline): SGHRS, YFSETQ. The CDR3 is 15 amino acids. DNA for the CDR3: TGCGCCAGCAGCCCTAGCGGATATAGCACAGATACGCAGTATTTT. As protein: CASSPSGYSTDTQYF.

The chain has TRBV27 and TRBJ2-5, with TRBD2 identical over 9 bases. The CDR3 contains 17 residues. Losses at the gene ends were 6 bases for V and 3 bases for J; bases not matched to a gene: 14. The germline V gene has CDR1 MNHEY and CDR2 SMNVEV (reference sequence). The CDR3 protein is CASSSLLRTSVKETQYF. Written as DNA, the CDR3 is TGTGCCAGCAGCTCGCTCCTCCGGACTAGCGTTAAAGAGACCCAGTACTTC.

This clone is a singleton in its sample. This chain connects TRBV24-1 to TRBJ2-7; 11 nucleotides line up with TRBD2. Germline CDR1 and CDR2: KGHDR and SFDVKD. This CDR3 is 16 amino acids long. Trimming at V came to 4 bases and at J to 2 bases, leaving 6 bases not matched to a gene. CDR3 coding DNA: TGTGCCACCAGTGACCGTGGGACTAGCGGTCCCTACGAGCAGTACTTC. It specifies CATSDRGTSGPYEQYF.

DNA of the CDR3: TGTGCCAGCCGGACTAGCGGGGGGACAGATACGCAGTATTTT. Its protein product is CASRTSGGTDTQYF. This chain uses TRBV19 with TRBJ2-3; 14 bases fit TRBD2. V shed 9 bases and J 3 bases; nucleotides not matched to a gene: 2. Per the germline V gene, CDR1 is LNHDA and CDR2 is SQIVND (reference sequence). This CDR3 contains 14 residues.

The chain combines TRBV30 with TRBJ1-1, with D possibly being TRBD1 (5 bases). The CDR3 sequence is 12 residues long. In germline, CDR1 is GTSNPN, CDR2 SVGIG (reference sequence). The V end lost 5 bases, the J end lost 3 bases, and 10 bases lay between the germline ends. As DNA, the CDR3 is TGTGCCTGGGATCAGGGTTACACTGAAGCTTTCTTT. This sequence encodes CAWDQGYTEAFF.

The CDR3 here is CASSFAGEGVIATNEKLFF. CDR3 DNA sequence: TGTGCCAGCAGTTTTGCGGGGGAGGGAGTGATTGCAACTAATGAAAAACTGTTTTTT. The chain links TRBV27 to TRBJ1-4; D possibly corresponds to TRBD1 (5 bases). Per the germline V gene, CDR1 is MNHEY and CDR2 is SMNVEV (reference sequence). V was cut by 3 bases and J by 0 bases, with 20 bases left in between. CDR3 size: 19 residues.

The J gene is TRBJ2-2, the V gene TRBV6-5; D is ambiguous. The CDR3 totals 14 residues. Germline assignment: CDR1 MNHEY and CDR2 SVGAGI. Trimming pared 3 bases from V and 1 base from J, leaving 6 bases between. CDR3 sequence (DNA): TGTGCCAGCAGTTATAGAGAGAACACCGGGGAGCTGTTTTTT. Its protein product is CASSYRENTGELFF.

This clone was detected a few times. The chain couples TRBV2 to TRBJ1-1; 8 nucleotides agree with TRBD1. Germline V gene data show CDR1 as SNHLY and CDR2 as FYNNEI. Trimming took 9 bases from V and 3 from J; bases not matched to a gene: 12. There are 15 residues in the CDR3. CDR3 loop: CASVLQGVRDTEAFF. The CDR3 nucleotides read TGTGCCAGTGTACTACAGGGGGTTCGGGACACTGAAGCTTTCTTT.

This clone has a single count. CDR3 residues: CASSPGQHSTDTQYF. CDR3 DNA sequence: TGTGCCAGCAGCCCGGGACAGCATAGCACAGATACGCAGTATTTT. The J gene is TRBJ2-3, the V gene TRBV7-8; TRBD1 matches 7 bases. Germline loops: CDR1 SGHVS, CDR2 FQNEAQ. V was clipped by 5 bases and J by 0 bases; unmatched bases: 5. The CDR3 extends over 15 amino acids.

The rearrangement uses TRBV3-1 (or the pseudogene TRBV3-2) and TRBJ2-7; weak D call: TRBD1 (5 bases). The CDR3 consists of 15 residues. Germline lookup yields CDR1 LGHDT and CDR2 YNNKEL (reference sequence). V was cut by 2 bases and J by 2 bases, with 13 bases left in between. The CDR3 sequence: CASSQSSPGPYEQYF. As DNA, the CDR3 is TGTGCCAGCAGCCAATCGTCCCCAGGGCCCTACGAGCAGTACTTC.

The V gene is TRBV27, the J gene TRBJ2-7; the D is unclear. Per the germline V gene, CDR1 is MNHEY and CDR2 is SMNVEV (reference sequence). This CDR3 region has 13 residues. Trimming left V 7 bases short and J 2 bases short, with 12 bases between. The CDR3 protein is CASIRWAPYEQYF. The CDR3, as DNA: TGTGCCAGCATTCGATGGGCACCCTACGAGCAGTACTTC.

This clone has more than one count but fewer than ten. V is TRBV15 and J is TRBJ2-5; no firm D call. Between the trimmed V and J ends, which lost 6 bases and 1 base, there was a span of 15 bases. The CDR3 runs to 15 residues. The V gene's germline CDR1 is LNHNV and CDR2 YYDKDF (reference sequence). The CDR3 spells CATRNWARRQETQYF. In DNA form, the CDR3 reads TGTGCCACCAGAAATTGGGCCAGGCGCCAAGAGACCCAGTACTTC.

This clone was seen a single time. V is TRBV7-3 and J is TRBJ2-2; D remains unclear. The germline gives CDR1 SGHTA, CDR2 FQGTGA. V lost 5 bases and J lost 0, with 16 bases in between. The CDR3 consists of 17 residues. CDR3 region: CASSPGPLQTNTGELFF. Written as DNA, the CDR3 is TGTGCCAGCAGCCCTGGTCCCCTACAGACGAACACCGGGGAGCTGTTTTTT. Filled out from reference TRBV7-3 and TRBJ2-2, the complete variable domain reads GAGVSQTPSNKVTEKGKYVELRCDPISGHTALYWYRQSLGQGPEFLIYFQGTGAADDSGLPNDRFFAVRPEGSVSTLKIQRTERGDSAVYLCASSPGPLQTNTGELFFGEGSRLTVL.

The rearrangement joins TRBV6-2 or TRBV6-3 to TRBJ1-2, with D possibly being TRBD1 (5 bases). The CDR3 totals 16 residues. The ends were cut back, 6 bases at V and 7 bases at J, with 24 bases in the middle. The germline gives CDR1 MNHEY, CDR2 SVGEGT. In DNA form, the CDR3 reads TGTGCCAGCAGCCCTGGGGGGGTCGAGGTTGGCGGTGGCTACACCTTC. This encodes CASSPGGVEVGGGYTF.

The J gene is TRBJ1-2, the V gene TRBV7-3; D not resolved. This CDR3 is 13 amino acids long. CDR1 and CDR2 from the germline V gene are SGHTA and FQGTGA. V was trimmed by 0 bases and J by 4 bases, leaving 6 bases between them. The CDR3, as DNA: TGTGCCAGCAGCTTAACGCCCGGCTATGGCTACACCTTC. This encodes CASSLTPGYGYTF. The full variable domain, rest sourced from reference TRBV7-3 and TRBJ1-2, is GAGVSQTPSNKVTEKGKYVELRCDPISGHTALYWYRQSLGQGPEFLIYFQGTGAADDSGLPNDRFFAVRPEGSVSTLKIQRTERGDSAVYLCASSLTPGYGYTFGSGTRLTVV.

The CDR3: CASAAGSAPTNEKLFF. CDR3 bases: TGCGCCAGCGCGGCGGGATCGGCTCCAACTAATGAAAAACTGTTTTTT. This chain connects TRBV5-1 to TRBJ1-4; D remains ambiguous. Trimming removed 7 bases at V and 0 bases at J, with 16 bases between. This CDR3 spans 16 amino acids. Germline lookup yields CDR1 SGHRS and CDR2 YFSETQ. The full variable domain, with the rest looked up from reference TRBV5-1 and TRBJ1-4, is KAGVTQTPRYLIKTRGQQVTLSCSPISGHRSVSWYQQTPGQGLQFLFEYFSETQRNKGNFPGRFSGRQFSNSRSEMNVSTLELGDSALYLCASAAGSAPTNEKLFFGSGTQLSVL.

The rearrangement links TRBV27 to TRBJ2-2, with unresolved D. Germline CDR1 and CDR2: MNHEY and SMNVEV (reference sequence). Trimming took off 10 bases at V and 1 base at J, with 16 bases between the two ends. The CDR3 loop spans 15 amino acids. CDR3 region: CATQLTGRNTGELFF. The CDR3 DNA reads TGTGCCACTCAGTTAACGGGTAGGAACACCGGGGAGCTGTTTTTT.

This chain links TRBV2 with TRBJ2-7; 11 bases align to TRBD1. V was clipped by 5 bases and J by 6 bases; unmatched bases: 15. Germline CDR1 reads SNHLY; CDR2 reads FYNNEI. The CDR3 totals 17 residues. CDR3 sequence reads: CASSYRDRGTFVPEQYF. For the CDR3, the DNA is TGTGCCAGCAGTTACCGGGACAGGGGGACTTTCGTTCCCGAGCAGTACTTC.

Only a few counts were recorded for this clone. This CDR3 reads CASRRGRAGNNEQFF. CDR3 nucleotides: TGTGCAAGTCGCCGCGGGAGGGCCGGGAACAATGAGCAGTTCTTC. The chain combines TRBV12-2 with TRBJ2-1; the D call of TRBD2 is as the table states it, not checked on the DNA. TRBV12-2 is tagged as a pseudogene. The CDR3 length is 15 residues.

The chain uses TRBV4-3 and TRBJ2-7; TRBD2 agrees at 13 bases. CDR3 length: 19 residues. Germline V gene data show CDR1 as LGHNA and CDR2 as YSLEER. The V segment lost 1 base and the J segment 0 bases; nucleotides outside the gene matches: 9. Written as DNA, the CDR3 is TGCGCCAGCAGCCAAGCGGGGGGACTAGCGGGACTTAGCTCCTACGAGCAGTACTTC. It yields the protein CASSQAGGLAGLSSYEQYF.